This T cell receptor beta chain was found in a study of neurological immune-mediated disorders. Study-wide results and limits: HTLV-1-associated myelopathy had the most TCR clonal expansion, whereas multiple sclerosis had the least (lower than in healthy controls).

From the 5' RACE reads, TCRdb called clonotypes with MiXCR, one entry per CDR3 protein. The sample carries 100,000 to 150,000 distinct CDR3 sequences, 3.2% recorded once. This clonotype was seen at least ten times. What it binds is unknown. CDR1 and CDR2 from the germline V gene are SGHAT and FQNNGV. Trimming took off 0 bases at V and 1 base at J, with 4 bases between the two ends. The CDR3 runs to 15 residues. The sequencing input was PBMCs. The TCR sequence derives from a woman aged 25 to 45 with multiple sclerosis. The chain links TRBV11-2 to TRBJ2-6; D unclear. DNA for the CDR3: TGTGCCAGCAGCTTAGACGGGTCTGGGGCCAACGTCCTGACTTTC. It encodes CASSLDGSGANVLTF.